This T cell receptor (beta chain) was captured by sequencing in a study of T cell repertoires in cytomegalovirus infection. On the study more broadly: CMV infection plus the matching HLA type was flagged by public TCR beta signatures. Study-level findings and limits: The ex vivo response was dominated by HLA-C-restricted CMV-specific TCR beta clonotypes.

TCRdb re-called the reads with MiXCR, one entry per CDR3 protein. The table includes about 320,000 distinct CDR3 sequences, over 7.5% detected once. Comment on this clonotype: What it binds is unknown.

With V trimmed by 3 bases and J by 12 bases, 11 bases remained unmatched. CDR3 length: 16 amino acids. Germline assignment: CDR1 SGHVT and CDR2 SQSDAQ. The material sequenced was PBMCs. The rearrangement joins TRBV7-4 to TRBJ2-1, with TRBD2 matching 13 bases. This clonotype was obtained from a human donor in good health (CMV status not recorded). Some clones in this sample may be carry-over from other donors' samples. In DNA form, the CDR3 reads TGTGCCAGCAGCTTTATCGGACTAGCGGGAGCAAAAGGGCAGTTCTTC. Translation: CASSFIGLAGAKGQFF.